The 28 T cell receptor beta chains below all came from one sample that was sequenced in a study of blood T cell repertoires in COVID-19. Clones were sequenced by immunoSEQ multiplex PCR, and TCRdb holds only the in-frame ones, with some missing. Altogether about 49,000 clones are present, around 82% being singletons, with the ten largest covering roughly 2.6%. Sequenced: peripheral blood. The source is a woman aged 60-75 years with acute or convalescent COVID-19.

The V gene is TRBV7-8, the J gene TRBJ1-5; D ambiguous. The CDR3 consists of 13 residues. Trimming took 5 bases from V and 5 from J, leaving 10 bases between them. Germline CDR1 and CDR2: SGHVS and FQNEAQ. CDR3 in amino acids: CASSVTRDQPQHF. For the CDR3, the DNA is TGTGCCAGCAGCGTTACGAGAGATCAGCCCCAGCATTTT.

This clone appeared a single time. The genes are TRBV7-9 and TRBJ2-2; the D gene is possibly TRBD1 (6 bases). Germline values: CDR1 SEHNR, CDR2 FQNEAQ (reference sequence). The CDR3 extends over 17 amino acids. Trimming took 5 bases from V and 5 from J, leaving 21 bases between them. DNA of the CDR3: TGTGCCAGCAGCCTCCCGCCCGGGACAATGAGGACCGGGGAGCTGTTTTTT. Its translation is CASSLPPGTMRTGELFF.

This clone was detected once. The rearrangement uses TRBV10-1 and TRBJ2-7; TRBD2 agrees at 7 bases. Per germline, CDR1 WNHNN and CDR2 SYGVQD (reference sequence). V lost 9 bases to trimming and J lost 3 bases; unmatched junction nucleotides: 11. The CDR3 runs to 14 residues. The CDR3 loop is CASVRGDDIYEQYF. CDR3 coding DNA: TGCGCCAGTGTCCGGGGGGACGATATCTACGAGCAGTACTTC.

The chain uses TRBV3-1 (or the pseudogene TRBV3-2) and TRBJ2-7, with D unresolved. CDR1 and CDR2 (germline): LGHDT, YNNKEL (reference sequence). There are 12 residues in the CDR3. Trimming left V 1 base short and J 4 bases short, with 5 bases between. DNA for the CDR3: TGTGCCAGCAGCCAAGGTCCTTACGAGCAGTACTTC. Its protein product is CASSQGPYEQYF.

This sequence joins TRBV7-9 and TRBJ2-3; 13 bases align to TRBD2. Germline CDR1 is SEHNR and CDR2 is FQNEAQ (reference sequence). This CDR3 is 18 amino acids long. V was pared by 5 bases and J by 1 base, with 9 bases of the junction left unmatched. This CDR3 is CASSPLAGGPRGTDTQYF. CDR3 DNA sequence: TGTGCCAGCAGCCCACTAGCGGGGGGGCCTAGGGGCACAGATACGCAGTATTTT.

CDR3 sequence (DNA): TGTGCCAGCAGCTACTTCGGGACAGGGAAAGAGACCCAGTACTTC. Protein sequence: CASSYFGTGKETQYF. The chain carries TRBV7-6 and TRBJ2-5; 9 bases align to TRBD1. The junction had 6 bases not matched to a gene; V was cut back by 4 bases and J by 3 bases. Germline V gives CDR1 SGHVS, CDR2 FNYEAQ. The CDR3 consists of 15 residues. Using reference TRBV7-6 and TRBJ2-5 for the parts outside the CDR3, the full variable domain is GAGVSQSPRYKVTKRGQDVALRCDPISGHVSLYWYRQALGQGPEFLTYFNYEAQQDKSGLPNDRFSAERPEGSISTLTIQRTEQRDSAMYRCASSYFGTGKETQYFGPGTRLLVL.

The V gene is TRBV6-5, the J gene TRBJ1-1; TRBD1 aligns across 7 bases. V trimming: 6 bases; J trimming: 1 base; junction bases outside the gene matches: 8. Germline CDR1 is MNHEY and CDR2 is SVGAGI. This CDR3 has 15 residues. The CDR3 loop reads CASRIDRATNTEAFF. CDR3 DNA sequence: TGTGCCAGCAGAATCGACAGGGCGACGAACACTGAAGCTTTCTTT.

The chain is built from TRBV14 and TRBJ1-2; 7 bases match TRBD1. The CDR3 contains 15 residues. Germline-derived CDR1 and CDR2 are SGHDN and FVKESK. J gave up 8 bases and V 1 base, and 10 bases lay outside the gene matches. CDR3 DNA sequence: TGTGCCAGCAGCCAAGCCAGGAACAGGGGAGAGGGCTACACCTTC. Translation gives CASSQARNRGEGYTF. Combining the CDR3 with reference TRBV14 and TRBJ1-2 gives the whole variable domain EAGVTQFPSHSVIEKGQTVTLRCDPISGHDNLYWYRRVMGKEIKFLLHFVKESKQDESGMPNNRFLAERTGGTYSTLKVQPAELEDSGVYFCASSQARNRGEGYTFGSGTRLTVV.

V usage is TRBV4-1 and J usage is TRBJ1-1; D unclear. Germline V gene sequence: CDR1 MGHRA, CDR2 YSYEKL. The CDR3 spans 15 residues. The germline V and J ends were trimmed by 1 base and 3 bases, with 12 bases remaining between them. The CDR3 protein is CASSQAPLRYTEAFF. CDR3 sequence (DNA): TGCGCCAGCAGCCAAGCCCCTCTCAGGTACACTGAAGCTTTCTTT.

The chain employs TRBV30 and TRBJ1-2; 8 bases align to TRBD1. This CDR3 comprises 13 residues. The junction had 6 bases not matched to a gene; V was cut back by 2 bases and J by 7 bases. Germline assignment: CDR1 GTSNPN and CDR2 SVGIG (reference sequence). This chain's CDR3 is CAWSPRGRGGYTF. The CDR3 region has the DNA TGTGCCTGGAGTCCCAGGGGGCGCGGTGGCTACACCTTC.

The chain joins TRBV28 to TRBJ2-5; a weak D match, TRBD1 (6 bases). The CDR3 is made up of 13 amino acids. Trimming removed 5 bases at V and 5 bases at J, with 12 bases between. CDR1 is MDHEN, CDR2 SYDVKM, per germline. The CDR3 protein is CASSQGTVETQYF. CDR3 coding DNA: TGTGCCAGCAGTCAGGGGACGGTTGAGACCCAGTACTTC.

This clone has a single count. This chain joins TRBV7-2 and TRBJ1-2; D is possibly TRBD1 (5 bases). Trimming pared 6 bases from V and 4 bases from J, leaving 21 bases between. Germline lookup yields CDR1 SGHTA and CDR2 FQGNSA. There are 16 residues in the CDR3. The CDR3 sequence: CASRTRADSSGYGYTF. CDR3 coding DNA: TGTGCCAGCAGAACTCGAGCCGACAGTTCGGGCTATGGCTACACCTTC.

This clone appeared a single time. For the CDR3, the DNA is TGTGCCACCAGCCCCTTGAACACTGAAGCTTTCTTT. Translation gives CATSPLNTEAFF. This chain uses TRBV15 with TRBJ1-1; the D is unclear. The CDR3 contains 12 residues. The ends were cut back, 5 bases at V and 0 bases at J, with 4 bases in the middle. From germline, CDR1 is LNHNV and CDR2 YYDKDF (reference sequence).

The CDR3 region has the DNA TGTGCCAGCAGCTTGGACAGGGGAACGCGTGAGACCCAGTACTTC. It yields the protein CASSLDRGTRETQYF. This sequence joins TRBV5-6 and TRBJ2-5; 7 positions match TRBD1. Germline V gives CDR1 SGHDT, CDR2 YYEEEE. The CDR3 length is 15 residues. V dropped 0 bases and J dropped 5; count of bases not matched to a gene: 7. The whole variable domain, remainder taken from reference TRBV5-6 and TRBJ2-5, is DAGVTQSPTHLIKTRGQQVTLRCSPKSGHDTVSWYQQALGQGPQFIFQYYEEEERQRGNFPDRFSGHQFPNYSSELNVNALLLGDSALYLCASSLDRGTRETQYFGPGTRLLVL.

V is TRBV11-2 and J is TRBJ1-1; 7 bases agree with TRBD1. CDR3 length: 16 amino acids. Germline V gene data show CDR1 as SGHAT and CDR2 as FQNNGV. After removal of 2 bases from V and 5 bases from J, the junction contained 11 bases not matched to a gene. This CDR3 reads CASSLQGDRVGTEAFF. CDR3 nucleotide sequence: TGTGCCAGCAGCTTACAGGGCGACAGGGTTGGGACTGAAGCTTTCTTT.

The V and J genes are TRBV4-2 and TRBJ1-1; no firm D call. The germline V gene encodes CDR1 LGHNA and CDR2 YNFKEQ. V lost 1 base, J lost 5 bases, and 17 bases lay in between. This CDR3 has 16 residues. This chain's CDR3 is CASSQGSGPRGTEAFF. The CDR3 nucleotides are TGTGCCAGCAGCCAAGGCTCCGGGCCCCGAGGGACTGAAGCTTTCTTT.

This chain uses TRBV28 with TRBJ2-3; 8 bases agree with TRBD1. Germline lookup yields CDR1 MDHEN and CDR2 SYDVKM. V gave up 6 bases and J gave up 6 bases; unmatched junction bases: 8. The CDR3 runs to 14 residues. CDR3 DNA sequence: TGTGCCAGCAGAGCGACAGGGGCTGGGGATACGCAGTATTTT. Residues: CASRATGAGDTQYF.

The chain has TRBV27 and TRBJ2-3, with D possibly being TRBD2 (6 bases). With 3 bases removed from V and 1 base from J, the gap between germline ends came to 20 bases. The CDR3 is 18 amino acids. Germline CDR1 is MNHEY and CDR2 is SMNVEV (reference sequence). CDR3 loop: CASSFVLIGGSRTDTQYF. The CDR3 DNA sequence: TGTGCCAGCAGTTTTGTTTTAATCGGGGGTTCCCGCACAGATACGCAGTATTTT.

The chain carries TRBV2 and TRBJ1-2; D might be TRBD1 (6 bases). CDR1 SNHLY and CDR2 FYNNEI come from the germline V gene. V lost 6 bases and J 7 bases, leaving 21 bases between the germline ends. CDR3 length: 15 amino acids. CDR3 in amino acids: CASSREGQTISGYTF. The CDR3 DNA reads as TGTGCCAGCAGCAGAGAGGGACAAACAATTAGTGGCTACACCTTC.

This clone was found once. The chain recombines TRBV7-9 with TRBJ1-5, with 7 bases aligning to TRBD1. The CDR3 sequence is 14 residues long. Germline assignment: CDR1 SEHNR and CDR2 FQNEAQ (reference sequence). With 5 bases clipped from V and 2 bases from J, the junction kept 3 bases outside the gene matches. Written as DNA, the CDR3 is TGTGCCAGCAGCCCCGGACAGGGCAATCAGCCCCAGCATTTT. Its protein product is CASSPGQGNQPQHF.

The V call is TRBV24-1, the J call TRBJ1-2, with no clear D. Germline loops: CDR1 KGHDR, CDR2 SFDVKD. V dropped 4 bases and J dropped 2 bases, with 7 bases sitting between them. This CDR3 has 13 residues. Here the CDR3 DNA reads TGTGCCACCAGTGACTACGGGAACTATGGCTACACCTTC. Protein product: CATSDYGNYGYTF.

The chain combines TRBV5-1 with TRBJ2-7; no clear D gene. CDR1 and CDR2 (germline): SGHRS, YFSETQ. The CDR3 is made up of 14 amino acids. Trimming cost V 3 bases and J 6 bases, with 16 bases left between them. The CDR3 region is CASSSRSPAVEQYF. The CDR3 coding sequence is TGCGCCAGCAGCTCGCGGAGCCCTGCGGTCGAGCAGTACTTC.

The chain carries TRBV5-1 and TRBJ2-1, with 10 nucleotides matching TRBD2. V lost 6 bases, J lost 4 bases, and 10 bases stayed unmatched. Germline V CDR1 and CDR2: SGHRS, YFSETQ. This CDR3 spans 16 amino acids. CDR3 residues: CASTPASGRAYNEQFF. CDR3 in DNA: TGCGCCAGCACTCCGGCTAGCGGGAGAGCATACAATGAGCAGTTCTTC.

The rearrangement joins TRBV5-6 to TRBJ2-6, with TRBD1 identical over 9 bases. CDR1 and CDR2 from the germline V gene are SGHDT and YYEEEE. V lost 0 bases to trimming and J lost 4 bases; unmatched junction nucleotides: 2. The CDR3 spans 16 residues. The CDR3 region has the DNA TGTGCCAGCAGCTTGGGGACAGGGGTCGGGGCCAACGTCCTGACTTTC. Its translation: CASSLGTGVGANVLTF.

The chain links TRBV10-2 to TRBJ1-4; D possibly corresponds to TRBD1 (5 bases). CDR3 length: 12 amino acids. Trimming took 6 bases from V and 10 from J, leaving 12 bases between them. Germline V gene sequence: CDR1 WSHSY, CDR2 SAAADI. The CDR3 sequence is CASREAGGKLFF. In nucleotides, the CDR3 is TGCGCCAGCAGGGAGGCCGGGGGAAAACTGTTTTTT.

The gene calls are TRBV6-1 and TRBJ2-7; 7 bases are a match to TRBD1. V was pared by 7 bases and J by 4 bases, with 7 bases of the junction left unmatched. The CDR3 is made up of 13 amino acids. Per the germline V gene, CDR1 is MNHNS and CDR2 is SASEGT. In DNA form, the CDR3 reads TGTGCCAGCAAGACCGGGACAGAATACGAGCAGTACTTC. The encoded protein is CASKTGTEYEQYF.

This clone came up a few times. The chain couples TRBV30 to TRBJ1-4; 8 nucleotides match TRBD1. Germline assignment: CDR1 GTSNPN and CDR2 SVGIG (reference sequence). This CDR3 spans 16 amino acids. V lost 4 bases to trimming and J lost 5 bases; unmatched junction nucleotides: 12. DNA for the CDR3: TGTGCCTGGACCCCCCTGATGGGACAGGCAAATGAAAAACTGTTTTTT. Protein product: CAWTPLMGQANEKLFF. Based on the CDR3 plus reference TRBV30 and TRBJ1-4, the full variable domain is SQTIHQWPATLVQPVGSPLSLECTVEGTSNPNLYWYRQAAGRGLQLLFYSVGIGQISSEVPQNLSASRPQDRQFILSSKKLLLSDSGFYLCAWTPLMGQANEKLFFGSGTQLSVL.

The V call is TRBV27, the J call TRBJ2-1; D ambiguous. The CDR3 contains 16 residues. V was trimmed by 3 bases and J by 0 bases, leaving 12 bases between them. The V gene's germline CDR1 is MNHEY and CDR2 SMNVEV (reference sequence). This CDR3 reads CASSFLPVSSYNEQFF. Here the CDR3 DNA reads TGTGCCAGCAGTTTCCTTCCGGTTAGCTCCTACAATGAGCAGTTCTTC.